The rows below give T cell receptor beta chains drawn from one sample of a study of cytomegalovirus exposure and HLA in healthy donors. Clones were sequenced by immunoSEQ multiplex PCR, and TCRdb holds only the in-frame ones, with some missing. The data hold tens of thousands of clones, with just over 75% observed a single time. Sequencing was performed on PBMCs. The receptors originated from a man aged 25-45 years in good health and CMV-seronegative. CDR3s include the opening cysteine and the closing phenylalanine or tryptophan. The D gene is left open where the match is weak. Only part of the rows carry a size: once, few, many, or a class if the clone is expanded.

TRBJ1-5,few,TRBV5-4,-,CASSLNNQPQHF,TGTGCCAGCAGCCTTAACAATCAGCCCCAGCATTTT
TRBJ1-1,-,TRBV5-4,-,CASSNGQTKGNTEAFF,TGTGCCAGCAGCAATGGACAGACTAAGGGGAACACTGAAGCTTTCTTT
TRBJ2-1,-,TRBV9,-,CASSSGSSYNEQFF,TGTGCCAGCAGCTCGGGGAGCTCCTACAATGAGCAGTTCTTC
TRBJ1-6,-,TRBV15,-,CATSRGGSGWDSPLHF,TGTGCCACCAGCAGGGGGGGGTCGGGTTGGGATTCACCCCTCCACTTT
TRBJ1-2,-,TRBV9,-,CASSGQGSGWGHYGYTF,TGTGCCAGCAGTGGCCAGGGGTCAGGGTGGGGACACTATGGCTACACCTTC
TRBJ1-5,-,TRBV28,TRBD1,CASSPLPGQVINQPQHF,TGTGCCAGCAGTCCCTTACCGGGACAGGTTATCAATCAGCCCCAGCATTTT
TRBJ2-1,-,TRBV7-9,TRBD2,CASSAGLGSYNEQFF,TGTGCCAGCAGCGCGGGACTAGGGAGTTACAATGAGCAGTTCTTC
TRBJ1-6,-,TRBV27,TRBD1,CASSLGTGGYSPLHF,TGTGCCAGCAGTTTAGGGACAGGGGGGTACTCACCCCTCCACTTT
TRBJ2-5,-,TRBV5-1,-,CASSPDSQETQYF,TGCGCCAGCAGCCCGGACAGCCAAGAGACCCAGTACTTC
TRBJ1-1,-,TRBV18,-,CASSKRAGTEAFF,TGTGCCAGCTCAAAAAGGGCAGGGACTGAAGCTTTCTTT
TRBJ1-5,-,TRBV28,-,CASSLVSGSGNQPQHF,TGTGCCAGCAGTTTGGTCTCAGGGTCTGGGAATCAGCCCCAGCATTTT
TRBJ1-2,-,TRBV4-2,-,CASSQDSGDNYGYTF,TGTGCCAGCAGCCAAGATTCAGGGGATAACTATGGCTACACCTTC
TRBJ2-5,-,TRBV5-5,-,CASSLVGSLKGETQYF,TGTGCCAGCAGCTTGGTGGGGAGCTTGAAAGGGGAGACCCAGTACTTC
TRBJ1-5,-,TRBV19,-,CASSITVVQGSQPQHF,TGTGCCAGTAGTATAACCGTGGTGCAGGGAAGTCAGCCCCAGCATTTT
TRBJ2-1,-,TRBV11-3,TRBD2,CASTFGREDEQFF,TGTGCCAGCACCTTTGGGCGGGAGGATGAGCAGTTCTTC
TRBJ1-1,-,TRBV2,-,CASSDKGGGEAFF,TGTGCCAGCAGTGACAAGGGGGGGGGTGAAGCTTTCTTT
TRBJ1-2,-,TRBV7-2,-,CASSLVSVADGYTF,TGTGCCAGCAGCTTAGTTTCTGTGGCAGATGGCTACACCTTC
TRBJ2-5,-,TRBV7-2,-,CASKLTEKETQYF,TGTGCCAGCAAGCTTACAGAAAAAGAGACCCAGTACTTC
TRBJ2-6,-,TRBV7-2,TRBD2,CASSLGAGGTVGANVLTF,TGTGCCAGCAGCTTGGGCGCGGGGGGGACGGTTGGGGCCAACGTCCTGACTTTC
TRBJ1-1,few,TRBV13,TRBD1,CASSSGTGIYEAFF,TGTGCCAGCAGCTCCGGGACAGGCATCTATGAAGCTTTCTTT
TRBJ1-5,-,TRBV25-1,TRBD1,CASSETGAQPQHF,TGTGCCAGCAGTGAGACAGGGGCCCAGCCCCAGCATTTT
TRBJ2-3,-,TRBV7-3,TRBD2,CASSSRVLAGVVTDTQYF,TGTGCCAGCAGCTCCCGGGTTCTAGCGGGGGTAGTTACAGATACGCAGTATTTT
TRBJ1-2,-,TRBV5-1,-,CASSPGQSVNYGYTF,TGCGCCAGCAGCCCTGGGCAGAGTGTAAACTATGGCTACACCTTC
TRBJ2-1,once,TRBV19,TRBD1,CASIPWTGSPNEQFF,TGTGCCAGTATCCCTTGGACAGGGTCACCCAATGAGCAGTTCTTC
TRBJ1-2,-,TRBV10-3,-,CAIDSKGEPGGYTF,TGTGCCATCGACTCCAAGGGGGAGCCTGGTGGCTACACCTTC
TRBJ1-3,-,TRBV11-3,-,CASSLGHLLSGNTIYF,TGTGCCAGCAGCTTAGGACATCTCCTCTCTGGAAACACCATATATTTT
TRBJ1-1,few,TRBV11-2,-,CASSLVQGVTEAFF,TGTGCCAGCAGCTTAGTACAGGGCGTGACTGAAGCTTTCTTT
TRBJ2-7,once,TRBV5-1,TRBD1,CASSLLGTGGHEQYF,TGCGCCAGCAGCTTGCTCGGGACAGGGGGCCACGAGCAGTACTTC
TRBJ1-5,-,TRBV19,TRBD1,CASSIGQGSNQPQHF,TGTGCCAGTAGTATCGGACAGGGGAGCAATCAGCCCCAGCATTTT
TRBJ2-3,-,TRBV7-9,-,CASSLKGDTQYF,TGTGCCAGCAGCTTAAAGGGGGATACGCAGTATTTT
TRBJ2-7,-,TRBV6-1,-,CASSERYRQAAYEQYF,TGTGCCAGCAGTGAACGTTATAGACAGGCAGCCTACGAGCAGTACTTC
TRBJ2-4,few,TRBV19,TRBD2,CASSTLAEIAKNIQYF,TGTGCCAGTAGTACCCTAGCGGAGATAGCCAAAAACATTCAGTACTTC
TRBJ1-2,-,TRBV19,TRBD1,CASSTTGGTEYGYTF,TGTGCCAGTAGTACGACGGGGGGGACAGAGTATGGCTACACCTTC
TRBJ2-2,once,TRBV5-1,TRBD2,CASSLGLAGLNTGELFF,TGCGCCAGCAGCTTGGGACTAGCGGGTTTGAACACCGGGGAGCTGTTTTTT
TRBJ1-3,-,TRBV2,TRBD1,CASGDRAPGNTIYF,TGTGCCAGCGGGGACAGGGCGCCTGGAAACACCATATATTTT
TRBJ1-2,once,TRBV6-5,TRBD1,CASSYSAQGAWGYTF,TGTGCCAGCAGTTACTCGGCACAGGGGGCCTGGGGCTACACCTTC
TRBJ2-5,-,TRBV15,TRBD1,CATSRQDRGRQETQYF,TGTGCCACCAGCAGACAGGACAGGGGGCGCCAAGAGACCCAGTACTTC
TRBJ1-1,few,TRBV29-1,-,CSGSLRVADTEAFF,TGCAGCGGGAGTCTGAGGGTGGCGGACACTGAAGCTTTCTTT
TRBJ2-5,-,TRBV7-3,-,CASSPGTQETQYF,TGTGCCAGCAGCCCGGGAACGCAAGAGACCCAGTACTTC
TRBJ2-5,-,TRBV29-1,TRBD2,CSVGAVSGGTTKQYF,TGCAGCGTTGGGGCCGTTAGCGGGGGGACTACGAAGCAGTACTTC
TRBJ2-2,-,TRBV27,-,CASSSGRNTGELFF,TGTGCCAGCAGTTCGGGGAGAAACACCGGGGAGCTGTTTTTT